This TCR beta chain was sequenced during a study of cytomegalovirus exposure and HLA in healthy donors. Study-wide background: About 85 million unique TCR sequences came from HLA-typed donors in an early release. General study results and limits: Several of the most significant clusters appeared linked to common viral pathogens, based on a later analysis.

13 Jbeta primers and 60 Vbeta primers were used for the PCR. As originally analysed: There were 80 million to 95 million unique TCR beta chains by a later count, and around 10 million of them were shared. The table came from immunoSEQ multiplex PCR; TCRdb's copy has only in-frame clones and leaves some out. The V and J calls and the clone size are those of that table, but D and trimming were determined from the DNA. This table has 150,000 or so clones, roughly 80% appearing once. Trimming pared 4 bases from V and 5 bases from J, leaving 17 bases between. The germline CDR1 and CDR2 sequences are SGHDN and FVKESK. The CDR3 contains 16 residues. Points on this clone: The antigen remains undetermined.

The chain uses TRBV14 and TRBJ2-2; weak D call: TRBD2 (5 bases). The TCR sequence derives from a female donor in good health and CMV-seronegative. The sample was PBMCs. DNA of the CDR3: TGTGCCAGCAGCCTATTCCCGACCCCGGGGACCGGGGAGCTGTTTTTT. This gives the protein CASSLFPTPGTGELFF.